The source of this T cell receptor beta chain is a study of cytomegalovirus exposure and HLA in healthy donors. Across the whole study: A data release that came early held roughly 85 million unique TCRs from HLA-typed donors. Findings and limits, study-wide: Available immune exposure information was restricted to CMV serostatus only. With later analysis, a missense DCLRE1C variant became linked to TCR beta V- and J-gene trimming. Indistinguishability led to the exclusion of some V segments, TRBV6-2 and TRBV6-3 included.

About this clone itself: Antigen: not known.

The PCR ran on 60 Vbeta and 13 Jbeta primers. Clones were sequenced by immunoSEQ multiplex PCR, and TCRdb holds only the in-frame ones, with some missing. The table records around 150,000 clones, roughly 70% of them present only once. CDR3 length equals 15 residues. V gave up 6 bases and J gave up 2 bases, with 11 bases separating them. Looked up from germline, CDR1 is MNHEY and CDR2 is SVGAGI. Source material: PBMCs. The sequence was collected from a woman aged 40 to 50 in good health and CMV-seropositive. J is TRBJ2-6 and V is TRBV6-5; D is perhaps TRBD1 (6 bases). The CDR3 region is CASREGQAGANVLTF. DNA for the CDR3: TGTGCCAGCAGAGAGGGACAAGCTGGGGCCAACGTCCTGACTTTC.